A selection of T cell receptor beta chains follows, all from one sample in a study of regulatory T cells in long-lasting Graves disease. TCRdb reanalysed the multiplex PCR reads using MiXCR and keeps one entry per CDR3 protein. Of 300,000 to 350,000 distinct CDR3 sequences listed, roughly a fifth were seen once; the top ten hold 29%. Sequencing was performed on peripheral blood mononuclear cells (PBMCs), taken when the disease was refractory, from a patient treated with antithyroid drugs. Source of these receptors: a female donor with Graves disease. CDR3s include the opening cysteine and the closing phenylalanine or tryptophan. D genes are given only for firm matches. The listing skips clone size in some rows; elsewhere it reads once, few, many or a size class.

many	TRBV11-2	NA	TRBJ1-4	CASSHRDEKLFF	TGTGCCAGCAGCCACAGGGACGAAAAACTGTTTTTT
many	TRBV20-1	TRBD2	TRBJ2-7	CSARDPASGKYEQYF	TGCAGTGCTAGAGATCCGGCTAGCGGGAAATACGAGCAGTACTTC
few	TRBV5-1	NA	TRBJ1-4	CASSLGGADEKLFF	TGCGCCAGCAGTTTAGGGGGGGCCGATGAAAAACTGTTTTTT
NA	TRBV6-1	NA	TRBJ2-3	CASTPILRTDTQYF	TGTGCCAGCACCCCAATTCTCCGCACAGATACGCAGTATTTT
NA	TRBV4-1	NA	TRBJ2-7	CASSHSTAGEQYF	TGCGCCAGCAGCCACTCCACCGCGGGGGAGCAGTACTTC
NA	TRBV4-1	NA	TRBJ1-5	CASSQAYGRQPQHF	TGCGCCAGCAGCCAAGCGTACGGACGTCAGCCCCAGCATTTT
NA	TRBV12-3/TRBV12-4	TRBD2	TRBJ2-2	CASSPGTAGLAGGIGELFF	TGTGCCAGCAGCCCGGGAACCGCGGGACTAGCGGGGGGTATCGGGGAGCTGTTTTTT
few	TRBV6-5	TRBD2	TRBJ2-5	CASSYSGLAGGETQYF	TGTGCCAGCAGTTACTCTGGACTAGCGGGCGGGGAGACCCAGTACTTC
few	TRBV14	NA	TRBJ2-7	CASSQVVHEQYF	TGTGCCAGCAGCCAAGTGGTGCACGAGCAGTACTTC
NA	TRBV15	NA	TRBJ2-3	CATSRDARVTDTQYF	TGTGCCACCAGCAGAGATGCCAGGGTCACAGATACGCAGTATTTT
NA	TRBV20-1	NA	TRBJ1-5	CSARAPGPPNQPQHF	TGCAGTGCTAGGGCGCCGGGGCCACCCAATCAGCCCCAGCATTTT
many	TRBV9	NA	TRBJ1-2	CASSPPGRYGYTF	TGTGCCAGCAGCCCGCCGGGCCGCTATGGCTACACCTTC
many	TRBV7-2	NA	TRBJ1-2	CASSLTGGSGGYTF	TGTGCCAGCAGCTTAACGGGAGGCTCGGGGGGCTACACCTTC
NA	TRBV24-1	NA	TRBJ1-1	CATSVGGSTEAFF	TGTGCCACCAGTGTAGGGGGTTCCACTGAAGCTTTCTTT
many	TRBV7-2	NA	TRBJ1-4	CASSLAHGAVEKLFF	TGTGCCAGCAGCTTAGCGCACGGCGCTGTGGAAAAACTGTTTTTT
NA	TRBV6-5	NA	TRBJ2-7	CASSSGHYEQYF	TGTGCCAGCAGTTCCGGACACTACGAGCAGTACTTC
few	TRBV20-1	NA	TRBJ2-6	CSASEGRSGANVLTF	TGCAGTGCTAGTGAGGGCCGCTCTGGGGCCAACGTCCTGACTTTC
NA	TRBV3-1	NA	TRBJ2-3	CASSRATTDTQYF	TGTGCCAGCAGCCGGGCAACCACAGATACGCAGTATTTT
few	TRBV27	NA	TRBJ1-5	CASEVYGLLSITNQPQHF	TGTGCCAGCGAGGTCTATGGGCTCCTAAGCATCACTAATCAGCCCCAGCATTTT
NA	TRBV7-9	NA	TRBJ2-5	CASSFIGGQETQYF	TGTGCCAGCAGCTTCATAGGGGGCCAAGAGACCCAGTACTTC
many	TRBV2	TRBD1	TRBJ2-2	CASSPGQGRYGELFF	TGTGCCAGCAGCCCAGGACAGGGTAGATACGGGGAGCTGTTTTTT
NA	TRBV12-3/TRBV12-4	NA	TRBJ1-2	CASSIQRRWGYTF	TGTGCCAGCAGTATCCAGCGGCGGTGGGGCTACACCTTC
many	TRBV27	NA	TRBJ1-4	CASSIRGFNEKLFF	TGTGCCAGCTCTATCAGGGGCTTTAATGAAAAACTGTTTTTT
many	TRBV5-1	NA	TRBJ1-1	CASSWTGANTEAFF	TGCGCCAGCAGCTGGACCGGGGCGAACACTGAAGCTTTCTTT
many	TRBV6-1	NA	TRBJ2-5	CASSEWQPTF	TGTGCCAGCAGTGAATGGCAGCCAACCTTC
few	TRBV4-2	NA	TRBJ2-7	CASSQVGGSYEQYF	TGTGCCAGCAGCCAAGTAGGCGGATCCTACGAGCAGTACTTC
few	TRBV7-9	NA	TRBJ2-2	CASSSPGTLNTGELFF	TGTGCCAGCAGCTCCCCCGGGACATTGAACACCGGGGAGCTGTTTTTT
once	TRBV6-2/TRBV6-3	TRBD1	TRBJ2-7	CASSYWDRVGTYEQYF	TGTGCCAGCAGTTACTGGGACAGGGTGGGAACCTACGAGCAGTACTTC
NA	TRBV11-2	NA	TRBJ2-2	CASSPAGANTGELFF	TGTGCCAGCAGCCCTGCAGGGGCCAACACCGGGGAGCTGTTTTTT
few	TRBV3-1	NA	TRBJ1-2	CASSQRTGRIAYGYTF	TGTGCCAGCAGCCAACGAACCGGCAGGATCGCCTATGGCTACACCTTC
many	TRBV12-3/TRBV12-4	NA	TRBJ1-2	CASSFTYTHNYGYTF	TGTGCCAGCAGTTTCACCTACACGCATAACTATGGCTACACCTTC
NA	TRBV24-1	NA	TRBJ2-2	CATSDPTQNTGELFF	TGTGCCACCAGTGACCCGACCCAGAACACCGGGGAGCTGTTTTTT
NA	TRBV4-2	NA	TRBJ2-2	CASSQEGYTGELFF	TGTGCCAGCAGCCAAGAAGGGTACACCGGGGAGCTGTTTTTT
NA	TRBV3-1	TRBD1	TRBJ2-3	CASSLGTGVRTDTQYF	TGTGCCAGCAGCCTTGGGACAGGAGTCCGCACAGATACGCAGTATTTT
NA	TRBV6-1	TRBD2	TRBJ2-1	CASSILAGGYNEQFF	TGTGCCAGCAGTATACTAGCGGGGGGTTACAATGAGCAGTTCTTC
few	TRBV10-3	NA	TRBJ1-2	CAISDDRWKNYGYTF	TGTGCCATCAGTGATGACAGGTGGAAAAACTATGGCTACACCTTC
many	TRBV2	NA	TRBJ2-7	CASETGGALREQYF	TGTGCCAGCGAGACCGGGGGTGCTCTTCGCGAGCAGTACTTC
many	TRBV6-1	TRBD1	TRBJ2-5	CASTGTGGETQYF	TGTGCCAGCACCGGGACAGGGGGAGAGACCCAGTACTTC
many	TRBV9	NA	TRBJ1-1	CASSANYVGRNTEAFF	TGTGCCAGCAGCGCCAATTACGTTGGCAGGAACACTGAAGCTTTCTTT
many	TRBV10-3	TRBD2	TRBJ2-7	CAIRPLSLAGPSYEQYF	TGTGCCATCAGGCCCCTTTCGTTAGCGGGACCTTCCTACGAGCAGTACTTC
many	TRBV12-3/TRBV12-4	TRBD1	TRBJ1-2	CASSRDRAHGYTF	TGTGCCAGCAGTCGGGACAGGGCCCATGGCTACACCTTC
NA	TRBV7-9	NA	TRBJ2-7	CASSLAGTNYEQYF	TGTGCCAGCAGCTTAGCGGGGACAAACTACGAGCAGTACTTC
few	TRBV6-2/TRBV6-3	NA	TRBJ2-3	CASSYRSDTQYF	TGTGCCAGCAGTTACCGATCTGATACGCAGTATTTT
few	TRBV12-3/TRBV12-4	NA	TRBJ1-3	CATRTGDENTIYF	TGTGCCACCAGGACCGGGGACGAAAACACCATATATTTT
NA	TRBV19	NA	TRBJ2-7	CASSIAETAYEQYF	TGTGCCAGTAGTATAGCTGAGACCGCCTACGAGCAGTACTTC
many	TRBV9	TRBD1	TRBJ1-2	CASSPLDRGGGYTF	TGTGCCAGCAGCCCTTTAGACAGGGGAGGCGGCTACACCTTC
NA	TRBV19	NA	TRBJ2-2	CASSMVAGELFF	TGTGCCAGTAGTATGGTGGCGGGGGAGCTGTTTTTT
many	TRBV27	NA	TRBJ1-1	CASSRPGANTEAFF	TGTGCCAGCAGTCGGCCAGGGGCGAACACTGAAGCTTTCTTT
NA	TRBV6-1	TRBD2	TRBJ2-7	CASRSGRAYEQYF	TGTGCCAGCAGGAGCGGGAGGGCCTACGAGCAGTACTTC
many	TRBV7-9	NA	TRBJ2-5	CASSWDARQETQYF	TGTGCCAGCAGCTGGGACGCAAGACAAGAGACCCAGTACTTC
few	TRBV30	TRBD1	TRBJ2-2	CAWIKGGRQTGELFF	TGTGCCTGGATTAAAGGGGGCAGACAGACCGGGGAGCTGTTTTTT
few	TRBV18	NA	TRBJ2-6	CASSPSSGANVLTF	TGTGCCAGCTCACCGAGCTCTGGGGCCAACGTCCTGACTTTC
NA	TRBV7-3	NA	TRBJ2-5	CASSLTGERETQYF	TGTGCCAGCAGCTTAACGGGGGAGAGGGAGACCCAGTACTTC
NA	TRBV28	NA	TRBJ1-5	CASSYPRANLWSNQPQHF	TGTGCCAGCAGTTATCCCCGGGCCAACCTTTGGAGCAATCAGCCCCAGCATTTT
few	TRBV24-1	NA	TRBJ1-5	CATSEAGGNQPQHF	TGTGCCACCAGTGAAGCAGGGGGCAATCAGCCCCAGCATTTT
few	TRBV5-5	NA	TRBJ1-2	CASSPGRTIADGYTF	TGTGCCAGCAGCCCTGGCCGGACTATCGCTGATGGCTACACCTTC
NA	TRBV7-9	NA	TRBJ1-1	CASSAPELGHYTEAFF	TGTGCCAGCAGCGCCCCTGAGCTAGGGCACTACACTGAAGCTTTCTTT
NA	TRBV19	TRBD2	TRBJ2-2	CASSIDKSGLAGPNTGELFF	TGTGCCAGTAGTATAGATAAGAGTGGACTAGCGGGACCGAACACCGGGGAGCTGTTTTTT
NA	TRBV30	NA	TRBJ1-1	CAWSIGVNTEAFF	TGTGCCTGGAGTATAGGGGTGAACACTGAAGCTTTCTTT